This TCR beta chain was captured by sequencing in a study of T cells in tuberculosis (dated by TCRdb to the late 2010s). Describing the broader study: To characterize T cells specific for the mycobacterial lipid antigen glucose monomycolate (GMM), the study used CD1B tetramers together with high-throughput TCR immunosequencing. A South African clinical cohort compared IGRA-negative adolescents, IGRA-positive adolescents with latent tuberculosis and adults with active tuberculosis, 10 to 11 per group. PBMC from active tuberculosis patients were archived either before standard anti-tuberculosis treatment began or within 7 days of its start.

As regards this clone: What this receptor recognizes is not known. No base qualities exist here, and no much larger clone lies one base off it.

Broad study findings and their caveats: Clinical samples were selected based on the availability of cryopreserved specimens, with adults included as active tuberculosis cases and adolescents included as controls. The smaller NN-distances were partly driven by shorter CDR3-alpha lengths in active tuberculosis patients, and the difference for TCR-beta did not reach statistical significance. A classifier using the diverse GMM-specific repertoire reached 87% accuracy (AUROC 0.85 to 0.9), compared with approximately 70% accuracy using GEM motif frequencies. Active tuberculosis TCR-alpha repertoires showed smaller mean NN-distances to GMM-specific TCRs than IGRA-negative controls, suggesting clonal expansion of these TCRs.

Spanning cysteine to phenylalanine, the CDR3 consists of 14 amino acids. The entry retains the CDR3 DNA only, 42 bases that are in frame from base 1. After removal of 6 bases from V and 6 bases from J, the junction retains 5 bases not matched to a gene. CDR1 and CDR2 are drawn from the germline V gene (reference sequence): MNHNY, SVGAGI. Active tuberculosis patients were HIV-seronegative South African adults aged 18 years or older with a new diagnosis. Confirmation of active tuberculosis was obtained by positive sputum smear microscopy and/or positive M. tuberculosis culture. Immunosequencing was performed on unsorted cryopreserved PBMC and covered around 100,000 T cells per clinical donor on average. The immunoSEQ multiplex PCR assay was used to generate TCR libraries, with TCR-beta and/or TCR-alpha/delta assays applied to each sample. The amplified TCR libraries were sequenced using the Illumina high-throughput platform. In the source study's methods: Clustering and dimensionality reduction were performed using pairwise TCRdist distances among GMM-specific receptors from ex vivo sorted or in vitro expanded T cells. Each clinical repertoire was assigned a mean NN-distance score, defined as the average TCRdist to the nearest 10% of tetramer-positive reference sequences. To compute GEM TCR motif frequency, the fraction of unique TCRs matching known GEM sequences by V/J usage and CDR3 length was calculated. Active tuberculosis was classified by linear discriminant analysis with leave-one-out cross-validation, implemented in scikit-learn. This immuneACCESS table, as held by TCRdb, lists in-frame sequences with V and J called but not all clones. Of the missing ones, under half trace to an unresolved V gene in checked studies; the others have no known cause. V, J and clone size are those of that table, while D and trimming were read from the DNA. Here the sample has about 7,700 clones; roughly 94% occur a single time. The ten largest account for roughly 10% of the sample.

Sequencing was carried out using PBMCs. The chain is made from TRBV6-6 and TRBJ1-3; 10 of the junction bases match TRBD1. The clonotype comes from an adult with tuberculosis. The CDR3 region: CASSFGTGVNTIYF. The sequenced DNA is TGTGCCAGCAGCTTTGGGACAGGGGTAAACACCATATATTTT.